This TCR beta chain appears in the sequencing data of a study of beta chain features in type 1 diabetes. Points from the study as a whole: When cDNA is sequenced, cells with high TCR expression could be over-represented. Across all four CD4+ subsets, people with type 1 diabetes showed modestly shorter TCRB CDR3s. At VDJ recombination sites, type 1 diabetes patients had fewer insertions and more deleted nucleotides.

J gave up 2 bases and V 4 bases, and 7 bases lay outside the gene matches. This CDR3 contains 16 residues. Germline CDR1 SGHRS, CDR2 YFSETQ. Using CD45RO/CCR7/CD25/CD127/CD95/CD27, CD4+ naive, central memory, regulatory and stem cell-like memory cells were sorted. There are a few counts of this clone. Its antigen is not known. cDNA synthesis used the whole RNA isolate, giving expressed TCRB sequences. Sequencing was performed with immunoSEQ multiplex PCR; in TCRdb, only in-frame clones are kept and a portion is missing. Here the sample spans 300,000 to 400,000 clones, around 9% being singletons. The TCR was taken from a man aged 25 to 40 with type 1 diabetes. V gene TRBV5-1 combines with J gene TRBJ2-2; 8 bases are a match to TRBD2. Input material: central memory CD4+ T cells from blood. The CDR3: CASSPTGTSNTGELFF. The CDR3 DNA is TGCGCCAGCAGCCCTACCGGGACTAGTAACACCGGGGAGCTGTTTTTT.